This paragraph covers one TCR beta chain sequence. Authors' processing steps: Amplification of reference gene primers provided the estimated nucleated cell counts. Sequenced by immunoSEQ multiplex PCR; TCRdb stores in-frame clones only, minus some. That table supplies the V and J calls and clone size; D and trimming were determined from the DNA. Altogether roughly 170,000 clones are present, 82% being singletons, with the ten largest covering around 18%. The data were taken from a study of blood T cell repertoires in COVID-19. About the research overall: Sources were T cells, B-cell-depleted T cells, or PBMCs; the material itself was cDNA or gDNA.

The CDR3 has 15 residues. CDR1 and CDR2 (germline): MNHEY, SVGAGI. The V and J ends lost 7 bases and 3 bases, in that order; junction bases with no gene match: 12. All recovered Cohort 3 donors got two negative PCRs, got clearance, or saw symptom resolution. This receptor was taken from a man between 60 and 70 years old who had recovered from COVID-19. The chain carries TRBV6-5 and TRBJ2-7; 7 bases fit TRBD1. The source material was PBMCs or T cells enriched from blood (not recorded which). This CDR3 reads CASTKGQPKYYEQYF. Written as DNA, the CDR3 is TGTGCCAGCACTAAGGGACAGCCTAAGTACTACGAGCAGTACTTC.